This TCR beta chain was sequenced for a study of vaccination and CD4 T cells after COVID-19. Study-wide points: Median reactive clonotypes, those recognizing SARS-CoV-2, rose from about 20 to 38, not significantly.

Between the trimmed V and J ends, which lost 6 bases and 2 bases, there was a span of 12 bases. Germline CDR1 and CDR2: MNHNS and SASEGT. The CDR3 runs to 14 residues. The treatment was: approximately 9-day PBMC culture with coronavirus spike peptide pools or control peptides (ViraFEST assay). In the ViraFEST assay, peptide-pool expansion preceded TCR sequencing of expanded clonotypes. Sequencing of DNA taken from cultured CD4+ T cells relied on the Oncomine TCR Beta short-read assay. MiXCR was run by TCRdb on the PCR reads, yielding one entry per CDR3 protein. The sample holds about 12,000 distinct CDR3 sequences, around 53% seen once. This clonotype appeared a single time. Its specificity is not known.

This receptor was taken from a human donor who had recovered from COVID-19. This chain connects TRBV6-1 to TRBJ2-3; the D gene is possibly TRBD1 (5 bases). Sequenced material: CD4+ T cells from blood, cultured in vitro. The CDR3 spells CASRLTVPTDTQYF. CDR3 nucleotide sequence: TGTGCCAGCAGGCTGACAGTACCCACAGATACGCAGTATTTT.